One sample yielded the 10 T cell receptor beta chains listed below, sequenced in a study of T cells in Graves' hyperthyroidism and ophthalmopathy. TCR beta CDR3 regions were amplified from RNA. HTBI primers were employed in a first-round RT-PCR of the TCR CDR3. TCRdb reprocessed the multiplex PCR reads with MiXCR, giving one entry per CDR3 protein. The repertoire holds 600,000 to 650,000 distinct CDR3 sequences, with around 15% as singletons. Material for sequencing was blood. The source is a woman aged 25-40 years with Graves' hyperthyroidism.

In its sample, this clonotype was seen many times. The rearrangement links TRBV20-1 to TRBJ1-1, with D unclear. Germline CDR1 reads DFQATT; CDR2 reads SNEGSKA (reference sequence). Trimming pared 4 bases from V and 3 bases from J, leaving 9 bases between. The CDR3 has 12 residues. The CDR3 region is CSATRRDTEAFF. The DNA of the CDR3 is TGCAGTGCTACGAGGCGAGACACTGAAGCTTTCTTT.

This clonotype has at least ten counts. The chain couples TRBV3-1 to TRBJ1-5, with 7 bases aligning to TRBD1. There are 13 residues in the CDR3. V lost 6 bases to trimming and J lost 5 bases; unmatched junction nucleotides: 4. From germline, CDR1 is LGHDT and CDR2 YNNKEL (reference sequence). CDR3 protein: CASSRTGDQPQHF. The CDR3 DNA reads TGTGCCAGCAGTCGAACAGGGGATCAGCCCCAGCATTTT.

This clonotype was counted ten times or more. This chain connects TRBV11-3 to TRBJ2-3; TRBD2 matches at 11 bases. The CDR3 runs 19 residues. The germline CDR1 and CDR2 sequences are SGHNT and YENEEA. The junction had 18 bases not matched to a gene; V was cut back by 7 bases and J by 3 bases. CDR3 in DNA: TGTGCCAGCATGCTCCGAAGGACATTGGCTAGCGGGAGGACAGATACGCAGTATTTT. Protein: CASMLRRTLASGRTDTQYF.

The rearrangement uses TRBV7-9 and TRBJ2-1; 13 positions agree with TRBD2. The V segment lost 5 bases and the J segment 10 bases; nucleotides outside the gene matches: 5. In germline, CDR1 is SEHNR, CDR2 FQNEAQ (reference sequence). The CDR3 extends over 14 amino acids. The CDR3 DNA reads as TGTGCCAGCAGCGGGACGGGACTAGCGGGAGAGCAGTTCTTC. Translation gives CASSGTGLAGEQFF.

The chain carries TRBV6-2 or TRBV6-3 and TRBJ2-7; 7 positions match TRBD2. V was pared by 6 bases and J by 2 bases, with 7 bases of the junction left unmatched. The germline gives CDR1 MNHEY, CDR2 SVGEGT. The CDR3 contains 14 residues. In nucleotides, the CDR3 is TGTGCCAGCAGAAAACTAGCGCCTCCCTACGAGCAGTACTTC. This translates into CASRKLAPPYEQYF.

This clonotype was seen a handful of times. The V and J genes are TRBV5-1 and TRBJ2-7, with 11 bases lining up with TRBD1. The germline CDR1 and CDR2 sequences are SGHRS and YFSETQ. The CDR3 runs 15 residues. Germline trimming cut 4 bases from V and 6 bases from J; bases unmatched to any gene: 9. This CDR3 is CASSPRTGTGGEQYF. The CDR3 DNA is TGCGCCAGCAGCCCCCGAACCGGGACAGGGGGCGAGCAGTACTTC.

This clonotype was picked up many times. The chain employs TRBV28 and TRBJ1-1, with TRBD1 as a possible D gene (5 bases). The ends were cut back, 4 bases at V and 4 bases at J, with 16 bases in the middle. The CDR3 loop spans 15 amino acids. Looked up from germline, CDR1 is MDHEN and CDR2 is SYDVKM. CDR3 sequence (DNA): TGTGCCAGCAGTTCCCAGGGAGGACGGAGCACTGAAGCTTTCTTT. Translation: CASSSQGGRSTEAFF.

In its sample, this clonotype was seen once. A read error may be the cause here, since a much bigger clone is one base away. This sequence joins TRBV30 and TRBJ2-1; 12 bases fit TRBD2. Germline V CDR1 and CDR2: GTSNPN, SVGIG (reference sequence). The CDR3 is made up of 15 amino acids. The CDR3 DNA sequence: TGTGCCTGGAGTCGACTAGCGGGAGTGTACAATGGGCAGTTCTTC. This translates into CAWSRLAGVYNGQFF.

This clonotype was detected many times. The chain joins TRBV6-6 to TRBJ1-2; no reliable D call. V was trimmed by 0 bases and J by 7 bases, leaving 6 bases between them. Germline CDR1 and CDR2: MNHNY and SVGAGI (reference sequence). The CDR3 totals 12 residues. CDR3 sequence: CASSYSGGGYTF. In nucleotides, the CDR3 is TGTGCCAGCAGTTACTCCGGCGGTGGCTACACCTTC.

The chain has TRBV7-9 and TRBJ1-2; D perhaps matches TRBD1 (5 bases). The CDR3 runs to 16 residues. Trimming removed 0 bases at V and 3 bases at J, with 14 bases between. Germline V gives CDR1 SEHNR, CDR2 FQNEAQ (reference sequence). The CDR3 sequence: CASSLASGQGDYGYTF. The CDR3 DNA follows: TGTGCCAGCAGCTTAGCTTCGGGTCAAGGGGACTATGGCTACACCTTC.